The rows below give T cell receptor beta chains drawn from one sample of a study of vaccination and CD4 T cells after COVID-19. Their antigen targets remain unknown. TCRdb redid the calling of the PCR reads with MiXCR, one entry per CDR3 protein. Among fewer than 10,000 distinct CDR3 sequences listed, 60% to 70% were seen once. Sequencing was performed on CD4+ T cells from blood, cultured in vitro. Every receptor here comes from a human donor who had recovered from COVID-19. Each CDR3 is given with its conserved first and last residue. Fields, in order: J gene, clone size, V gene, D gene, CDR3 DNA, CDR3 protein. D genes are given only for firm matches. Expanded clones get a size class; other rows say once, few or many, or leave the size out.

TRBJ2-7	once	TRBV20-1	TRBD2	TGCAGTGCTAACCGAGCGGGGACCACCTACGAGCAGTACTTC	CSANRAGTTYEQYF
TRBJ2-1	-	TRBV6-1	TRBD2	TGTGCCAGCATCCACGTTGCGGGAGGGCCTTCAGGCAATGAGCAGTTCTTC	CASIHVAGGPSGNEQFF
TRBJ2-1	-	TRBV12-3/TRBV12-4	TRBD2	TGTGCCAGCAGTCCGGCCCGGGGGACTAGCGGGAGATCGGATGAGCAGTTCTTC	CASSPARGTSGRSDEQFF
TRBJ2-5	-	TRBV5-1	TRBD1	TGCGCCAGCGCCAACCCGACAGGGTACGCGGAGACCCAGTACTTC	CASANPTGYAETQYF
TRBJ1-6	-	TRBV6-5	-	TGTGCCAGCAGTTCCACGGGGGTTAATGATTCACCCCTCCACTTT	CASSSTGVNDSPLHF
TRBJ1-3	-	TRBV10-3	-	TGTGCCATCAGTGAGTCGTTTGGAAACACCATATATTTT	CAISESFGNTIYF
TRBJ1-2	-	TRBV6-1	-	TGTGCCAGCAGTGAATTTTTCGTAGGAACCAACTATGGCTACACCTTC	CASSEFFVGTNYGYTF
TRBJ2-5	-	TRBV6-1	TRBD1	TGTGCCAGCAGGAGAACAGGGGCGGAGACCCAGTACTTC	CASRRTGAETQYF
TRBJ2-5	-	TRBV20-1	TRBD2	TGCAGTGGAACCCCCTCTACTAGCGGGACTGAGACCCAGTACTTC	CSGTPSTSGTETQYF
TRBJ1-5	-	TRBV18	TRBD1	TGTGCCAGCTCACCGGGACAGCCTAATCAGCCCCAGCATTTT	CASSPGQPNQPQHF
TRBJ1-2	-	TRBV7-3	TRBD1	TGTGCCAGCAGCCGACGGGGACAGGGGGCAGGCGCTAACTATGGCTACACCTTC	CASSRRGQGAGANYGYTF
TRBJ1-5	-	TRBV20-1	-	TGCAGTGCTAACCAGGGTAATGGACAGCCCCAGCATTTT	CSANQGNGQPQHF
TRBJ1-6	-	TRBV7-2	TRBD1	TGTGCCAGCAGCTGGGCCGGGACAGGGGCCTCACCCCTCCACTTT	CASSWAGTGASPLHF
TRBJ1-5	-	TRBV28	-	TGTGCCAGCAGTTTATGGGGGGATAGCAATCAGCCCCAGCATTTT	CASSLWGDSNQPQHF
TRBJ1-3	few	TRBV20-1	-	TGCAGTGCGCCTGGTTGGACAGAGAGCTCTGGAAACACCATATATTTT	CSAPGWTESSGNTIYF
TRBJ1-5	-	TRBV15	TRBD1	TGTGCCACCAGCAGAGAGGGGACAGGGAGGCATCAGCCCCAGCATTTT	CATSREGTGRHQPQHF
TRBJ2-1	-	TRBV2	TRBD2	TGTGCCAGCAGTTCGGGATGGCGGCGGGGGGGTGAGCAGTTCTTC	CASSSGWRRGGEQFF
TRBJ2-1	large	TRBV7-6	-	TGTGCCAGCAGCTTAGAAGGCACAGGAGGCAATGAGCAGTTCTTC	CASSLEGTGGNEQFF
TRBJ2-7	-	TRBV6-1	-	TGTGCCAGCAGTGAAACTAAAAGACAGAGAAAATACGAGCAGTACTTC	CASSETKRQRKYEQYF
TRBJ1-2	-	TRBV4-1	-	TGCGCCAGCAGCCAGACCCCAGGGATGGCCAACGACTATGGCTACACCTTC	CASSQTPGMANDYGYTF
TRBJ2-5	-	TRBV7-6	-	TGTGCCAGCAGCCCACGCCGGGGAGAGACCCAGTACTTC	CASSPRRGETQYF
TRBJ2-3	-	TRBV20-1	TRBD2	TGCAGTGCTAGAGTCGGCGGGAGCGTCACAGATACGCAGTATTTT	CSARVGGSVTDTQYF
TRBJ2-7	-	TRBV30	TRBD1	TGTGCCTGGAGTATCGACAGGGGGCAGTACTTC	CAWSIDRGQYF
TRBJ1-4	-	TRBV7-9	-	TGTGCCAGCAGCCTTCCCGGGCGAGTTGAAAAACTGTTTTTT	CASSLPGRVEKLFF
TRBJ2-5	-	TRBV6-1	-	TGTGCCAGCAGCTCCGGACAGCTGATAGAGACCCAGTACTTC	CASSSGQLIETQYF
TRBJ2-2	-	TRBV4-2	-	TGTGCCAGCAGCCAAGATACAGGGAACACCGGGGAGCTGTTTTTT	CASSQDTGNTGELFF
TRBJ2-5	-	TRBV2	TRBD2	TGTGCCAGCACCGGACTAGCGGGAGTTGGGGAGACCCAGTACTTC	CASTGLAGVGETQYF
TRBJ2-1	-	TRBV7-9	-	TGTGCCAGCAGCTTAGGGACCGCCCGGAGGAATGAGCAGTTCTTC	CASSLGTARRNEQFF
TRBJ2-3	few	TRBV21-1	-	TGTGCCAGCAGCTGGAGCTTCCTCGTCCAGGGTTGGACAGATACGCAGTATTTT	CASSWSFLVQGWTDTQYF
TRBJ1-6	-	TRBV30	TRBD1	TGTGCCTGGAGCAGGGGGGGCCGCTCCTATAATTCACCCCTCCACTTT	CAWSRGGRSYNSPLHF
TRBJ1-1	-	TRBV2	-	TGTGCCAGCATGGGGGACCTGAACACTGAAGCTTTCTTT	CASMGDLNTEAFF
TRBJ1-2	few	TRBV6-1	-	TGTGCCAGCAGTCCGACAGAGCCTAACTATGGCTACACCTTC	CASSPTEPNYGYTF
TRBJ2-7	few	TRBV27	-	TGTGCCAGCAGTTTTCCACCCTTCAAGTACGAGCAGTACTTC	CASSFPPFKYEQYF
TRBJ1-5	few	TRBV6-1	TRBD1	TGTGCCAGCACCCAGGACAGGGAAGGTCAGCCCCAGCATTTT	CASTQDREGQPQHF
TRBJ1-1	-	TRBV15	-	TGTGCCACCAGCTTCGGGGGGCGGCTAAAGGACACTGAAGCTTTCTTT	CATSFGGRLKDTEAFF
TRBJ1-1	-	TRBV20-1	TRBD1	TGCAGTGCTAGCCAGGGACAGATGAACACTGAAGCTTTCTTT	CSASQGQMNTEAFF
TRBJ2-5	-	TRBV20-1	-	TGCAGTGCTAGAGCCGCTGTGGGATACCAAGAGACCCAGTACTTC	CSARAAVGYQETQYF
TRBJ1-3	once	TRBV7-8	-	TGTGCCAGCAGCTATGGACGCAACTCTGGAAACACCATATATTTT	CASSYGRNSGNTIYF
TRBJ1-3	-	TRBV16	-	TGTGCCAGCAGTCCGGCCGGGGCGTCTGGAAACACCATATATTTT	CASSPAGASGNTIYF
TRBJ2-4	few	TRBV20-1	-	TGCAGTGCTAGAGACCCGCCGCTCAAGGGGGGGTTGAACATTCAGTACTTC	CSARDPPLKGGLNIQYF